This TCR beta chain was recovered during a study of spatial heterogeneity in lung cancer. Documented time point: sample taken at primary tumor resection. Extraction of whole RNA from tumor, nontumor lung or frozen PBMC preceded unsorted sequencing. The V gene lost 5 bases and the J gene lost 2 bases, with 12 bases spanning the gap. The CDR3 length is 14 residues. CDR1 SGHAT and CDR2 FQNNGV come from the germline V gene. Study results and limitations: Within tumors, counts of expanded alpha and beta TCRs tracked tumor mutation counts.

This clonotype was observed a handful of times. The target antigen is unknown. TCRdb re-called the 5' RACE reads with MiXCR, one entry per CDR3 protein. The sample holds roughly 5,700 distinct CDR3 sequences; under 30% are singletons and the top ten take roughly 21%. The V and J genes are TRBV11-2 and TRBJ2-5; maybe TRBD2 (6 bases). Sequencing was performed on lung tumor tissue, taken at surgery. This receptor was taken from a male donor with early-stage non-small cell lung cancer. CDR3 sequence: CASSIQRAQETQYF. The CDR3 nucleotides are TGTGCCAGCAGCATCCAGCGGGCACAAGAGACCCAGTACTTC.